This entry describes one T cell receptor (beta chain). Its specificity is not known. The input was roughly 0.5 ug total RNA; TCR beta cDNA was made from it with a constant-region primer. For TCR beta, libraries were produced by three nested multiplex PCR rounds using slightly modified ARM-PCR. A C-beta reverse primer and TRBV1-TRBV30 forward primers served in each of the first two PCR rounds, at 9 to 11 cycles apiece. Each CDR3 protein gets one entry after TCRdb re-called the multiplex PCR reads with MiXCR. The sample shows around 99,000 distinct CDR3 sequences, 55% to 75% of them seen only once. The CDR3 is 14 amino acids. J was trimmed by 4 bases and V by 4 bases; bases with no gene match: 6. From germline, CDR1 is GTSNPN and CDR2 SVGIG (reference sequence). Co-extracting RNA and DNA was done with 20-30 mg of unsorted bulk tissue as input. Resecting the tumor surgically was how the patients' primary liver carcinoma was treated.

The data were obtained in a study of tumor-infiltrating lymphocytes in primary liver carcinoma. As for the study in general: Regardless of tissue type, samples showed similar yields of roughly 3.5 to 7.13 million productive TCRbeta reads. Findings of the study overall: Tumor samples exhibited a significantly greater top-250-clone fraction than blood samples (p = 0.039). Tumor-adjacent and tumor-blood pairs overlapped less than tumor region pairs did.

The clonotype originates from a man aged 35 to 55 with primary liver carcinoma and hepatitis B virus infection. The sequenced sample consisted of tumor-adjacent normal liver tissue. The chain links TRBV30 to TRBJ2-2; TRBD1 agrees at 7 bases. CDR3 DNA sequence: TGTGCCTGGACTACAGGGGTAGGCACCGGGGAGCTGTTTTTT. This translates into CAWTTGVGTGELFF.